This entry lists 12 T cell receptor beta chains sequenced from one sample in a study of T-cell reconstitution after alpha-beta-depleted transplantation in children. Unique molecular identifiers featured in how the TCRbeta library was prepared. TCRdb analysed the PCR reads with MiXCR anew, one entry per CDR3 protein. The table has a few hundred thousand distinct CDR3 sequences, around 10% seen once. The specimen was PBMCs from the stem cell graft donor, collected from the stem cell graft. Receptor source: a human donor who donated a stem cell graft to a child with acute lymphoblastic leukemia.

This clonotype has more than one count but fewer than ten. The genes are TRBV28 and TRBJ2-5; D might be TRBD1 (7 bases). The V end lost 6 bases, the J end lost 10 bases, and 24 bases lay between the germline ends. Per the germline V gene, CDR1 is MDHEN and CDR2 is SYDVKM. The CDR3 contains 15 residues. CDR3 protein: CASRSPTGRRADQYF. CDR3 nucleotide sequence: TGTGCCAGCAGATCCCCGACAGGGAGGAGGGCCGACCAGTACTTC.

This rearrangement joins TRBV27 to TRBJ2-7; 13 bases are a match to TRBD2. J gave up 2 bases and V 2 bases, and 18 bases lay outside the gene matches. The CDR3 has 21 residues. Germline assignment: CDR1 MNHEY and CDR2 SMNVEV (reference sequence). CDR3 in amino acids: CASSLIPMELAGGPGAYEQYF. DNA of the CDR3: TGTGCCAGCAGTTTAATCCCGATGGAACTAGCGGGAGGGCCGGGGGCCTACGAGCAGTACTTC.

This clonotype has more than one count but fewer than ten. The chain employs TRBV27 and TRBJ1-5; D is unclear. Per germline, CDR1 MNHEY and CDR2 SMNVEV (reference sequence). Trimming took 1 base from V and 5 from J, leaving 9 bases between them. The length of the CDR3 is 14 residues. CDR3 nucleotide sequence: TGTGCCAGCAGTTTATGGGGAGGAGATCAGCCCCAGCATTTT. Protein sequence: CASSLWGGDQPQHF.

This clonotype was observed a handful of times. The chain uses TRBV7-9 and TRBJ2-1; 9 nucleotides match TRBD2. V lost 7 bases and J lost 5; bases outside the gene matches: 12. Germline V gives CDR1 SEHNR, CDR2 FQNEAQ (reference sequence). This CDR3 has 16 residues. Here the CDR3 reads CASTDRLLAGNNEQFF. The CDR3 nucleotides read TGTGCCAGCACCGACCGGTTGCTAGCGGGGAACAATGAGCAGTTCTTC. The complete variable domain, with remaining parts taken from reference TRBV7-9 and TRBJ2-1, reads DTGVSQNPRHKITKRGQNVTFRCDPISEHNRLYWYRQTLGQGPEFLTYFQNEAQLEKSRLLSDRFSAERPKGSFSTLEIQRTEQGDSAMYLCASTDRLLAGNNEQFFGPGTRLTVL.

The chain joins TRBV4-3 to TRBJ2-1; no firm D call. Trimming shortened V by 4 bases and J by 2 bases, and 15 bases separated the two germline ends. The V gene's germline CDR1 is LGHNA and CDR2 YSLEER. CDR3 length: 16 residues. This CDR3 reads CASSPVRLSTYNEQFF. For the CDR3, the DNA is TGCGCCAGCAGCCCGGTCCGGCTGTCCACCTACAATGAGCAGTTCTTC.

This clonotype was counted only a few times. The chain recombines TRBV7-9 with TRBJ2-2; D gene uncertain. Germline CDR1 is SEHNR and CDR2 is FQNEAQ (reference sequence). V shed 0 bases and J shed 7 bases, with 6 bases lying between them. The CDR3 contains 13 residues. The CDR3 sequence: CASSLAVVGELFF. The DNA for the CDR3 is TGTGCCAGCAGCTTAGCAGTCGTCGGGGAGCTGTTTTTT.

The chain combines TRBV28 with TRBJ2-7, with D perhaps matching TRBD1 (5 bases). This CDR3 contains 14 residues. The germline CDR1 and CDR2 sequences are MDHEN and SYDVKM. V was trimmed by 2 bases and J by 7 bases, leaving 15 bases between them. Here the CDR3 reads CASSLISQGAEQYF. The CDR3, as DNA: TGTGCCAGCAGTTTAATCAGCCAGGGCGCGGAGCAGTACTTC. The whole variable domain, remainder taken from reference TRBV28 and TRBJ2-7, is DVKVTQSSRYLVKRTGEKVFLECVQDMDHENMFWYRQDPGLGLRLIYFSYDVKMKEKGDIPEGYSVSREKKERFSLILESASTNQTSMYLCASSLISQGAEQYFGPGTRLTVT.

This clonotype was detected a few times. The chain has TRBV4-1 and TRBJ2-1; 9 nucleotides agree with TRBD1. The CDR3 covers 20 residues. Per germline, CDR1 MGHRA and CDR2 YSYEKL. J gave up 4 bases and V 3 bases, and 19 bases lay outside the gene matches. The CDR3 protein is CASSHIYSGQGRVSYNEQFF. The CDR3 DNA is TGCGCCAGCAGCCACATCTACTCGGGACAGGGACGTGTCTCGTACAATGAGCAGTTCTTC.

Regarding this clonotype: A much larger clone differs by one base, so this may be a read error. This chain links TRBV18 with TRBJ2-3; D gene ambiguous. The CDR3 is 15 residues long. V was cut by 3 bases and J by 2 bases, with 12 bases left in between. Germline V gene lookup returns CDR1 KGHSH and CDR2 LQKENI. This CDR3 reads CASSPDTVYTDTQYF. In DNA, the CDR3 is TGTGCCAGCTCACCTGACACCGTCTACACAGATACGCAGTATTTT.

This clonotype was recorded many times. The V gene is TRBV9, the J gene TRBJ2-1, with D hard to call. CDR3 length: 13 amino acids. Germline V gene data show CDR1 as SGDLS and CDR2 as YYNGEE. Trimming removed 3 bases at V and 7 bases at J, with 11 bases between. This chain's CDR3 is CASSETPPNEQFF. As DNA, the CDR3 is TGTGCCAGCAGCGAGACTCCCCCTAATGAGCAGTTCTTC. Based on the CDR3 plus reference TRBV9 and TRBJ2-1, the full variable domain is DSGVTQTPKHLITATGQRVTLRCSPRSGDLSVYWYQQSLDQGLQFLIQYYNGEERAKGNILERFSAQQFPDLHSELNLSSLELGDSALYFCASSETPPNEQFFGPGTRLTVL.

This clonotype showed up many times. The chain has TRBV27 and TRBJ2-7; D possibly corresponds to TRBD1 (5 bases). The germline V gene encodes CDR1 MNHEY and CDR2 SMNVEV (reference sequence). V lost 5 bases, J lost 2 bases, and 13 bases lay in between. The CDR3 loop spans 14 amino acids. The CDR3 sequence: CASSPQTVPYEQYF. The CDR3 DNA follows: TGTGCCAGCAGTCCCCAGACAGTCCCCTACGAGCAGTACTTC.

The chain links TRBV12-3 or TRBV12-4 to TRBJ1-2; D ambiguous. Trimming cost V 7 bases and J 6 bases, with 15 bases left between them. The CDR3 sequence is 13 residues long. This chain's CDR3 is CASTSPGRDGYTF. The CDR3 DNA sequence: TGTGCCAGCACCTCCCCGGGCCGGGATGGCTACACCTTC.